This T cell receptor (beta chain) was found in a study of PD-1 blockade in mismatch repair-deficient tumors. Profiled with immunoSEQ multiplex PCR; TCRdb holds only in-frame clones, not every one. The sample lists roughly 120,000 clones, about 80% occurring once. Germline loops: CDR1 SGHRS, CDR2 YFSETQ. The CDR3 is 14 amino acids. Trimming took off 4 bases at V and 1 base at J, with 11 bases between the two ends. V and J are TRBV5-1 and TRBJ2-5; D is uncertain. The TCR sequence derives from an adult with mismatch repair-deficient cancer. Sequencing used peripheral blood, obtained about 60 weeks after starting pembrolizumab. The CDR3 sequence is CASSGSDGQETQYF. DNA for the CDR3: TGCGCCAGCAGCGGGTCGGACGGCCAAGAGACCCAGTACTTC.